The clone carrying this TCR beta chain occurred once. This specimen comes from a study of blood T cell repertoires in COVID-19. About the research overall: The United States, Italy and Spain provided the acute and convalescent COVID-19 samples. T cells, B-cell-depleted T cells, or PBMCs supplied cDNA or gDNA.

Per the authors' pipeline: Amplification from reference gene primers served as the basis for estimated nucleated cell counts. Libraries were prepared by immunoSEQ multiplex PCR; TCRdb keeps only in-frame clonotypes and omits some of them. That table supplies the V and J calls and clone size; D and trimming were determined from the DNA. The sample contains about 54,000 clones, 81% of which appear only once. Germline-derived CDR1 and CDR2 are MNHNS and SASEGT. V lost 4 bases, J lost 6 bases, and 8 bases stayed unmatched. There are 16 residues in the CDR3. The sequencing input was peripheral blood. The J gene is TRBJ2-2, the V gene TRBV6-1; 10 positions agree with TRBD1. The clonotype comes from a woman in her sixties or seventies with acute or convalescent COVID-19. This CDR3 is CASSGLDRGKAGELFF. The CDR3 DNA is TGTGCCAGCAGTGGACTGGACAGGGGGAAAGCCGGGGAGCTGTTTTTT.